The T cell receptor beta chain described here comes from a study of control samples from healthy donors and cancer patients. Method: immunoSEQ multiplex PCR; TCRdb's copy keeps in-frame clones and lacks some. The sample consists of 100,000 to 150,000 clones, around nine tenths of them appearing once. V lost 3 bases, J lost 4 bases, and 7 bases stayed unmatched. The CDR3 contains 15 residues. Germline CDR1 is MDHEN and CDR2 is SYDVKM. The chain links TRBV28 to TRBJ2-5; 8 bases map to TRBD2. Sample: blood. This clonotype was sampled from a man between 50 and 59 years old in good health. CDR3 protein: CASSFGGVSIETQYF. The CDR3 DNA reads TGTGCCAGCAGTTTCGGGGGGGTTAGTATAGAGACCCAGTACTTC.